This entry features one T cell receptor (beta chain) sequence. At the DNA level, this CDR3 is encoded by other sequences in the same sample as well. The time point here: newly diagnosed, previously untreated cHL patient sample. This record comes from a study of PD-1 blockade in classical Hodgkin lymphoma. Trimming left V 3 bases short and J 2 bases short, with 7 bases between. Germline V gene lookup returns CDR1 MNHNS and CDR2 SASEGT. This CDR3 has 13 residues. Libraries were prepared by immunoSEQ multiplex PCR; TCRdb keeps only in-frame clonotypes and omits some of them. The sample includes around 7,000 clones, around 76% of them seen just once.

This TCR was recovered from a human donor with classical Hodgkin lymphoma. The chain employs TRBV6-1 and TRBJ2-5; D gene unclear. Sequencing input: peripheral blood mononuclear cells (PBMCs). The CDR3 loop reads CASSEERQETQYF. The DNA for the CDR3 is TGTGCCAGCAGTGAGGAGCGACAAGAGACCCAGTACTTC.